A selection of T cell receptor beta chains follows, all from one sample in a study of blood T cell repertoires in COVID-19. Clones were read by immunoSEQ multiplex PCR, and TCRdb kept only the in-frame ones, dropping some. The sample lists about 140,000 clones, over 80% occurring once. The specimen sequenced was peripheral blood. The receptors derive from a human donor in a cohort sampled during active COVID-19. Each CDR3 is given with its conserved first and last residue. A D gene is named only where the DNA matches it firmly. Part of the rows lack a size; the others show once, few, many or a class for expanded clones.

TGTGCCTGGAGTGTACAAGGGGGCTATGGCTACACCTTC	CAWSVQGGYGYTF	-	TRBV30	-	TRBJ1-2
TGTGCCAGCAGCTTGGGGGGCTCTGGAAACACCATATATTTT	CASSLGGSGNTIYF	-	TRBV13	-	TRBJ1-3
TGTGCCAGCAGTTACGCAGGATCACCCCTCCACTTT	CASSYAGSPLHF	-	TRBV6-5	-	TRBJ1-6
TGTGCCAGCAGGATACAAACAGGGGGTAACTATGGCTACACCTTC	CASRIQTGGNYGYTF	TRBD1	TRBV2	few	TRBJ1-2
TGCAGCGTTAAGGGACTAGCGGGAGGGAGGACAGATACGCAGTATTTT	CSVKGLAGGRTDTQYF	TRBD2	TRBV29-1	few	TRBJ2-3
TGTGCCAGCAGCTTTCTCGGACAGGGGTTTGGCTACACCTTC	CASSFLGQGFGYTF	TRBD1	TRBV5-8	-	TRBJ1-2
TGTGCCACCAGTGATTTACCCCGGGACAGGGAGGACACCATATATTTT	CATSDLPRDREDTIYF	TRBD1	TRBV24-1	-	TRBJ1-3
TGTGCCAGCAGCTTAGTAGCGACCGCCATCTTCACAGATACGCAGTATTTT	CASSLVATAIFTDTQYF	-	TRBV13	-	TRBJ2-3
TGTGCCAGCAGTGATAACAGGAAGACTGGCTACGAGCAGTACTTC	CASSDNRKTGYEQYF	-	TRBV25-1	-	TRBJ2-7
TGTGCCAGCAGCGACTCGAGACTAGGGAGTTCGACCCAGTACTTC	CASSDSRLGSSTQYF	-	TRBV16	once	TRBJ2-5
TGCAGCGTTTCTCCGGGACAGGGGGCGGGCTACACCTTC	CSVSPGQGAGYTF	TRBD1	TRBV29-1	-	TRBJ1-2
TGTGCCAGCAGCTCAGACAGGGCGTCCTACAATGAGCAGTTCTTC	CASSSDRASYNEQFF	TRBD1	TRBV11-3	-	TRBJ2-1
TGCGCCAGCAGCCCGGGGACTAGCGGGAGTCAAGATACGCAGTATTTT	CASSPGTSGSQDTQYF	TRBD2	TRBV5-1	-	TRBJ2-3
TGTGCCAGCAGCTCCGGGGGGGCCCGGGAGACCCAGTACTTC	CASSSGGARETQYF	TRBD2	TRBV7-2	-	TRBJ2-5
TGCGCCAGCAGATCCCAGGGGGCTGGGGCCAACGTCCTGACTTTC	CASRSQGAGANVLTF	TRBD1	TRBV5-1	-	TRBJ2-6
TGTGCCAGCAGTTACTCGAGTACCTTGGCGGCCTTTGGATCACCCCTCCACTTT	CASSYSSTLAAFGSPLHF	-	TRBV6-2/TRBV6-3	-	TRBJ1-6
TGCGCCAGCAGCCAGGACAGGGGGCCCGCAGATACGCAGTATTTT	CASSQDRGPADTQYF	TRBD1	TRBV4-3	-	TRBJ2-3
TGCAGCGTTGACCTACGAGGAGAGACCCAGTACTTC	CSVDLRGETQYF	-	TRBV29-1	-	TRBJ2-5
TGCGCCAGCCGAACCACAGGGGATCACAGCAATCAGCCCCAGCATTTT	CASRTTGDHSNQPQHF	TRBD1	TRBV23-1	-	TRBJ1-5
TGTGCCAGCGGGGACTTCTCCTACAATGAGCAGTTCTTC	CASGDFSYNEQFF	-	TRBV2	few	TRBJ2-1
TGCGCCAGCAGCCAGCTAGCTCGTACGGGCACAGATACGCAGTATTTT	CASSQLARTGTDTQYF	-	TRBV4-1	-	TRBJ2-3
TGTGCCAGCAGCCCCACTATCAGTCAACGCGAGACCCAGTACTTC	CASSPTISQRETQYF	-	TRBV3-1/TRBV3-2	-	TRBJ2-5
TGCAGCGTTGAGAGGGCGGTGCAGGAGACCCAGTACTTC	CSVERAVQETQYF	-	TRBV29-1	-	TRBJ2-5
TGTGCCAGCAGCCCATCGACTAGCGGGAGGTATGAGCAGTACTTC	CASSPSTSGRYEQYF	TRBD2	TRBV4-2	-	TRBJ2-7
TGCAGCGTCGTAAACACTGAAGCTTTCTTT	CSVVNTEAFF	-	TRBV29-1	few	TRBJ1-1
TGCAGCGTTGGTCGGGGGGATCAGCCCCAGCATTTT	CSVGRGDQPQHF	-	TRBV29-1	-	TRBJ1-5
TGTGCCAGCAGTTACTGGGCAGGGGAGGAAAAACTGTTTTTT	CASSYWAGEEKLFF	-	TRBV6-5	-	TRBJ1-4
TGTGCCAGCAGCCAGACACCTACCACTGAAGCTTTCTTT	CASSQTPTTEAFF	-	TRBV14	-	TRBJ1-1
TGTGCCAGCAGCCCAGAACTAGCGGTAAGCTCCTACGAGCAGTACTTC	CASSPELAVSSYEQYF	TRBD2	TRBV7-2	-	TRBJ2-7
TGTGCCAGCTCACCACCCCGGGCAGGGGGTCTGTATAATGAGCAGTTCTTC	CASSPPRAGGLYNEQFF	TRBD1	TRBV18	-	TRBJ2-1
TGTGCCAGCAGCTTAGGTGCGCACTCTGGGGCCAACGTCCTGACTTTC	CASSLGAHSGANVLTF	-	TRBV7-9	-	TRBJ2-6
TGTGCCAGCAGCCGAGGGACAACGCTCTCCTACAATGAGCAGTTCTTC	CASSRGTTLSYNEQFF	-	TRBV11-3	-	TRBJ2-1
TGTGCCACCTCCCGTAGCGAGACCGGGGAGCTGTTTTTT	CATSRSETGELFF	-	TRBV24-1	-	TRBJ2-2
TGCGCCAGCAGTGCCAGTGGGACTACTAATTCACCCCTCCACTTT	CASSASGTTNSPLHF	-	TRBV4-3	many	TRBJ1-6
TGCGCCAGCAGCACCCTAGGCGGAGGGGATGAGCAGTTCTTC	CASSTLGGGDEQFF	-	TRBV5-1	-	TRBJ2-1
TGTGCCAGCAGCGTAGATCCGGGTCCGGACTATGGCTACACCTTC	CASSVDPGPDYGYTF	-	TRBV9	-	TRBJ1-2
TGTGCCAGCAGGACTACGGGGGAGAACACTGAAGCTTTCTTT	CASRTTGENTEAFF	-	TRBV5-4	-	TRBJ1-1
TGTGCCAGCAGCCCATTGACAGCCCTCACAGATACGCAGTATTTT	CASSPLTALTDTQYF	-	TRBV7-9	-	TRBJ2-3
TGTGCCAGCAGTGTCGACCAGGGGGCCTACGAGCAGTACTTC	CASSVDQGAYEQYF	TRBD1	TRBV2	-	TRBJ2-7
TGTGCCAGCAGCTTCGGGGGGGCAAATGAAAAACTGTTTTTT	CASSFGGANEKLFF	-	TRBV7-3	-	TRBJ1-4
TGCGCCAGCACCTTCTCCGGGGGAAGCACAGATACGCAGTATTTT	CASTFSGGSTDTQYF	-	TRBV5-1	-	TRBJ2-3
TGTGCCAGCAGTGAAATGATAGTCGATGAGCAGTTCTTC	CASSEMIVDEQFF	-	TRBV2	-	TRBJ2-1
TGTGCCAGCAGGAAGGTGGGAGCTGGGGAGCTGTTTTTT	CASRKVGAGELFF	-	TRBV7-9	few	TRBJ2-2
TGTGCCAGCAGCTTAGACAACTACGAGCAGTACTTC	CASSLDNYEQYF	-	TRBV7-9	-	TRBJ2-7
TGTGCCAGCCGAGGAACTAGCAGCGAGACCTACGAGCAGTACTTC	CASRGTSSETYEQYF	-	TRBV18	-	TRBJ2-7
TGTGCCAGCACGTTTGACCCCGGGACTAGCGGGAGGGGGGAGACCCAGTACTTC	CASTFDPGTSGRGETQYF	TRBD2	TRBV2	once	TRBJ2-5
TGTGCCAGCAGTTACTCAATAGCGGGAGTAAGCGAGCAGTACTTC	CASSYSIAGVSEQYF	TRBD2	TRBV6-6	-	TRBJ2-7
TGTGCCAGTGTCTCGACAGGACGAAGCTCTGGGGCCAACGTCCTGACTTTC	CASVSTGRSSGANVLTF	-	TRBV19	-	TRBJ2-6
TGTGCCAGCAGCCGGTCAGGGGGACCAGATACGCAGTATTTT	CASSRSGGPDTQYF	TRBD1	TRBV6-2/TRBV6-3	-	TRBJ2-3
TGTGCCAGCAGCATATCGACAGGGTATGGCTACACCTTC	CASSISTGYGYTF	TRBD1	TRBV11-2	many	TRBJ1-2
TGTGCCAGCAGCGACACGGGGGACGGGCGGGCCAAAAACATTCAGTACTTC	CASSDTGDGRAKNIQYF	-	TRBV7-9	once	TRBJ2-4
TGTGCCAGTAGTATGGGACAGCCGAGTAGAAGCGGTCAGCCCCAGCATTTT	CASSMGQPSRSGQPQHF	TRBD1	TRBV19	-	TRBJ1-5